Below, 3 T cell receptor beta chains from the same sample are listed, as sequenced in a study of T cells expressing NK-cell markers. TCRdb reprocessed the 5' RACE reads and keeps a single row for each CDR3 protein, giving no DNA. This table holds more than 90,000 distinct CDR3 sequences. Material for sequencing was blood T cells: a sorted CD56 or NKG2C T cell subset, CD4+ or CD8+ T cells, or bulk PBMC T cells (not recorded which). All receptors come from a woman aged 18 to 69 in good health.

CDR3 amino acids: CASSFLAGDEETQYF. The rearrangement joins TRBV7-8 to TRBJ2-5; TCRdb designates TRBD2, a call that cannot be tested without DNA. Per germline, CDR1 SGHVS and CDR2 FQNEAQ. The CDR3 extends over 15 amino acids.

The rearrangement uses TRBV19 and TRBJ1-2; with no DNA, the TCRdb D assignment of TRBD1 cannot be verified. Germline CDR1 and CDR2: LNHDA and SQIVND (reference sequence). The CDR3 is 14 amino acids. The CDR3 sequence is CASSIGPGFYGYTF.

CDR3 loop: CASSLWVRRTSGGYQETQYF. The rearrangement uses TRBV27 and TRBJ2-5; without DNA, the TCRdb call of TRBD2 cannot be checked. Germline CDR1 reads MNHEY; CDR2 reads SMNVEV (reference sequence). The CDR3 is made up of 20 amino acids.